What follows are 20 T cell receptor beta chains derived from one specimen sequenced in a study of T cell repertoires in cytomegalovirus infection (dated by TCRdb to the late 2010s). The sequencer listed for this sample is Illumina HiSeq 1500. The public sequencing data were trimmed at Q25 with fastp and processed into clonotypes with MiXCR by TCRdb, which kept only in-frame beta chains. When rows share a CDR3 protein, they turn into one entry using the most common DNA and genes. Present in this sample are approximately 600,000 distinct CDR3 sequences, around 40% of which were seen just once. About half of the sample lies in the top ten. The treatment or condition label on this specimen signifies: in vitro stimulation with specific CMV peptide epitopes to enrich CMV-specific T cells. No antigen has been assigned to these receptors. This specimen consisted of cultured PBMCs, obtained from culture after CMV antigen stimulation. The receptors shown here come from a human donor in good health (CMV status not recorded). Some clones in this sample may be carry-over from other donors' samples.

This clonotype was seen only a few times. An end of the junction does not agree with germline; a read error may underlie this. The chain joins TRBV7-2 to TRBJ2-6; maybe TRBD1 (6 bases). The germline V gene encodes CDR1 SGHTA and CDR2 FQGNSA. The CDR3 runs to 16 residues. The CDR3 protein is CASSPAHRVGASVLTF. CDR3 nucleotide sequence: TGTGCCAGCAGCCCCGCTCACAGGGTAGGGGCCAGCGTCCTGACTTTC.

The table lists this clonotype with many counts. The chain joins TRBV7-2 to TRBJ1-2, with D perhaps matching TRBD1 (5 bases). This CDR3 is built from 15 residues. Germline CDR1 reads SGHTA; CDR2 reads FQGNSA. Trimming took off 2 bases at V and 0 bases at J, with 10 bases between the two ends. The CDR3 region is CASSLSGLANYGYTF. The CDR3 coding sequence is TGTGCCAGCAGCTTATCGGGACTCGCTAACTATGGCTACACCTTC.

The genes are TRBV19 and TRBJ2-3; 12 nucleotides agree with TRBD2. The CDR3 sequence is 15 residues long. Germline CDR1 and CDR2: LNHDA and SQIVND (reference sequence). Germline trimming cut 3 bases from V and 5 bases from J; bases unmatched to any gene: 3. This CDR3 reads CASSIASGGGDTQYF. As DNA, the CDR3 is TGTGCCAGTAGTATCGCTAGCGGGGGGGGAGATACGCAGTATTTT.

The chain carries TRBV19 and TRBJ1-5; possibly TRBD1 for D (6 bases). The CDR3 runs to 15 residues. The germline V gene encodes CDR1 LNHDA and CDR2 SQIVND (reference sequence). Trimming cost V 7 bases and J 6 bases, with 19 bases left between them. CDR3 sequence (DNA): TGTGCCAGTATCTCGGGGGGGCATAATAGTCAGCCCCAGCATTTT. Residues: CASISGGHNSQPQHF. Full variable domain (outside the CDR3, taken from reference TRBV19 and TRBJ1-5): DGGITQSPKYLFRKEGQNVTLSCEQNLNHDAMYWYRQDPGQGLRLIYYSQIVNDFQKGDIAEGYSVSREKKESFPLTVTSAQKNPTAFYLCASISGGHNSQPQHFGDGTRLSIL.

This CDR3 reads CASSAGTLTEAFF. In DNA, the CDR3 is TGTGCCAGCAGCGCCGGGACGCTCACTGAAGCTTTCTTT. The chain couples TRBV2 to TRBJ1-1, with a tentative D call TRBD1 (5 bases). CDR1 and CDR2 (germline): SNHLY, FYNNEI. Trimming took off 6 bases at V and 4 bases at J, with 12 bases between the two ends. CDR3 length: 13 residues.

The gene calls are TRBV5-6 and TRBJ1-2; a possible D gene is TRBD1 (5 bases). The germline gives CDR1 SGHDT, CDR2 YYEEEE. This CDR3 comprises 13 residues. V gave up 5 bases and J gave up 6 bases, with 14 bases separating them. CDR3 nucleotide sequence: TGTGCCAGCAGGATGGGGTCAGGGCATGGCTACACCTTC. Residues: CASRMGSGHGYTF.

This clonotype was found a few times. The chain uses TRBV7-2 and TRBJ2-1; D is unresolved. CDR1 and CDR2 from the germline V gene are SGHTA and FQGNSA. V gave up 2 bases and J gave up 4 bases, with 18 bases separating them. The CDR3 covers 17 residues. CDR3: CASSLKTVAWGYNEQFF. Written as DNA, the CDR3 is TGTGCCAGCAGCTTAAAAACGGTCGCGTGGGGTTACAATGAGCAGTTCTTC.

The chain links TRBV7-9 to TRBJ1-1; D call uncertain. The CDR3 is 13 amino acids. CDR1 and CDR2 from the germline V gene are SEHNR and FQNEAQ (reference sequence). V was shortened by 6 bases and J by 4 bases, with 12 bases between the two germline ends. The CDR3 sequence: CASSGSGSTEAFF. The CDR3 DNA reads as TGTGCCAGCAGTGGAAGTGGTAGCACTGAAGCTTTCTTT.

This clonotype was counted a few times. The genes are TRBV7-8 and TRBJ1-1; no clear D. Trimming shortened V by 1 base and J by 1 base, and 13 bases separated the two germline ends. The CDR3 sequence is 16 residues long. Germline lookup yields CDR1 SGHVS and CDR2 FQNEAQ. The CDR3 is CASSLEGKGWNTEAFF. DNA of the CDR3: TGTGCCAGCAGCTTAGAGGGTAAAGGGTGGAACACTGAAGCTTTCTTT.

V usage is TRBV19 and J usage is TRBJ1-5, with 7 bases aligning to TRBD1. Germline values: CDR1 LNHDA, CDR2 SQIVND (reference sequence). This CDR3 comprises 16 residues. Unmatched junction bases numbered 8, after V lost 2 bases and J lost 4 bases. The CDR3 region is CASSIYGGTANQPQHF. DNA for the CDR3: TGTGCCAGTAGTATATATGGGGGGACAGCGAATCAGCCCCAGCATTTT.

The chain links TRBV4-3 to TRBJ2-7; D might be TRBD1 (6 bases). V lost 4 bases and J lost 6, with 16 bases in between. CDR1 is LGHNA and CDR2 is YSLEER in the germline V gene. CDR3 length: 14 residues. The chain's CDR3 is CASSPPDRSSEQYF. For the CDR3, the DNA is TGCGCCAGCAGCCCCCCCGACAGGTCGAGCGAGCAGTACTTC.

The genes are TRBV6-5 and TRBJ1-3; D call uncertain. The V gene's germline CDR1 is MNHEY and CDR2 SVGAGI. Trimming took off 0 bases at V and 0 bases at J, with 15 bases between the two ends. The CDR3 is 18 residues long. CDR3 coding DNA: TGTGCCAGCAGTTACTCGATCCTAACAGCGCTCTCTGGAAACACCATATATTTT. Its translation is CASSYSILTALSGNTIYF.

This clonotype was detected once. The rearrangement links TRBV28 to TRBJ2-7, with D hard to call. Between the trimmed V and J ends, which lost 7 bases and 0 bases, there was a span of 10 bases. Germline-derived CDR1 and CDR2 are MDHEN and SYDVKM. CDR3 size: 13 residues. The chain's CDR3 is CASTPAGSYEQYF. In DNA, the CDR3 is TGTGCCAGCACGCCCGCAGGCTCCTACGAGCAGTACTTC.

This clonotype was seen more than once but under ten times. The chain joins TRBV7-2 to TRBJ1-6, with no clear D. V was cut by 2 bases and J by 0 bases, with 8 bases left in between. The CDR3 runs to 16 residues. The germline gives CDR1 SGHTA, CDR2 FQGNSA. CDR3 coding DNA: TGTGCCAGCAGCTTATCGAAGAGCTCCTATAATTCACCCCTCCACTTT. The encoded protein is CASSLSKSSYNSPLHF.

This clonotype was seen at least ten times. The chain couples TRBV7-2 to TRBJ1-2; 11 bases are a match to TRBD1. CDR1 is SGHTA and CDR2 is FQGNSA in the germline V gene. V lost 5 bases, J lost 7 bases, and 9 bases stayed unmatched. The CDR3 contains 15 residues. The CDR3 region has the DNA TGTGCCAGCAGCCCAACCGGACAGGGGGCTCGTGGCTACACCTTC. This codes for CASSPTGQGARGYTF.

This clonotype was seen once. This chain links TRBV28 with TRBJ2-5, with 7 bases that match TRBD2. CDR1 and CDR2 from the germline V gene are MDHEN and SYDVKM. With 5 bases clipped from V and 5 bases from J, the junction kept 8 bases outside the gene matches. The CDR3 spans 14 residues. CDR3: CASSNPGLSETQYF. The CDR3 DNA reads TGTGCCAGCAGTAACCCGGGACTAAGCGAGACCCAGTACTTC.

The rearrangement links TRBV6-2 or TRBV6-3 to TRBJ2-1, with D unclear. The CDR3 extends over 13 amino acids. The V gene's germline CDR1 is MNHEY and CDR2 SVGEGT. DNA of the CDR3: TGTGTCACGAGCGCACAAATGATCAATGAGCAGTTCTTC. Amino acids: CVTSAQMINEQFF.

Only a few counts were recorded for this clonotype. V gene TRBV5-6 combines with J gene TRBJ2-1; D is uncertain. Germline loops: CDR1 SGHDT, CDR2 YYEEEE. Trimming pared 0 bases from V and 6 bases from J, leaving 10 bases between. This CDR3 comprises 14 residues. Here the CDR3 reads CASSLETPSNEQFF. The CDR3 region has the DNA TGTGCCAGCAGCTTGGAGACCCCCTCCAATGAGCAGTTCTTC. The variable domain in full, with the rest retrieved from reference TRBV5-6 and TRBJ2-1, is DAGVTQSPTHLIKTRGQQVTLRCSPKSGHDTVSWYQQALGQGPQFIFQYYEEEERQRGNFPDRFSGHQFPNYSSELNVNALLLGDSALYLCASSLETPSNEQFFGPGTRLTVL.

The chain joins TRBV6-6 to TRBJ1-5; maybe TRBD1 (6 bases). The germline V and J ends were trimmed by 6 bases and 2 bases, with 11 bases remaining between them. The CDR3 consists of 14 residues. The germline V gene encodes CDR1 MNHNY and CDR2 SVGAGI (reference sequence). The CDR3 coding sequence is TGTGCCAGCAGAACAGGGTTCGGCAATCAGCCCCAGCATTTT. Protein: CASRTGFGNQPQHF.

The chain employs TRBV29-1 and TRBJ2-1; D unclear. The germline V gene encodes CDR1 SQVTM and CDR2 ANQGSEA. The CDR3 is 12 residues long. V was cut by 1 base and J by 9 bases, with 10 bases left in between. The chain's CDR3 is CSVEVGFGEQFF. CDR3 DNA sequence: TGCAGCGTTGAAGTGGGGTTCGGTGAGCAGTTCTTC.